Listed below are T cell receptor beta chains from one sample, sequenced in a study of control samples from healthy donors and cancer patients. Clones were read by immunoSEQ multiplex PCR, and TCRdb kept only the in-frame ones, dropping some. Of about 85,000 clones listed, less than 90% are singletons. The sequencing input was blood. The receptors originated from a woman aged 60 to 75 in good health. Both conserved end residues are part of each CDR3. The D gene is left open where the match is weak. Size tells how often a clone was seen (once, few, many) or the class of an expanded clone, and some rows leave it out.

v_gene: TRBV29-1
abundance: -
d_gene: -
j_gene: TRBJ1-1
CDR3aa: CSGTRNTEAFF
CDR3nt: TGCAGCGGGACGCGGAACACTGAAGCTTTCTTT

v_gene: TRBV6-1
abundance: -
d_gene: -
j_gene: TRBJ1-6
CDR3aa: CASSEGGSSPLHF
CDR3nt: TGTGCCAGCAGTGAAGGGGGGAGTTCACCCCTCCACTTT

v_gene: TRBV5-1
abundance: -
d_gene: -
j_gene: TRBJ2-3
CDR3aa: CASRMGAYTDTQYF
CDR3nt: TGCGCCAGCAGGATGGGGGCATACACAGATACGCAGTATTTT

v_gene: TRBV6-5
abundance: -
d_gene: -
j_gene: TRBJ1-5
CDR3aa: CASREPQLFQPQHF
CDR3nt: TGTGCCAGCAGGGAGCCCCAGCTCTTTCAGCCCCAGCATTTT

v_gene: TRBV24-1
abundance: -
d_gene: -
j_gene: TRBJ1-4
CDR3aa: CATSGRTEATNEKLFF
CDR3nt: TGTGCCACCAGTGGTCGGACAGAAGCAACTAATGAAAAACTGTTTTTT

v_gene: TRBV7-9
abundance: -
d_gene: -
j_gene: TRBJ1-1
CDR3aa: CASSSSGQTEAFF
CDR3nt: TGTGCCAGCAGCTCGTCAGGGCAGACTGAAGCTTTCTTT

v_gene: TRBV10-3
abundance: -
d_gene: -
j_gene: TRBJ1-1
CDR3aa: CAIRQSMNTEAFF
CDR3nt: TGTGCCATCAGACAGTCCATGAACACTGAAGCTTTCTTT

v_gene: TRBV5-4
abundance: -
d_gene: TRBD1
j_gene: TRBJ1-1
CDR3aa: CASSSKKITGAMNTEAFF
CDR3nt: TGTGCCAGCAGCTCGAAAAAAATCACAGGGGCCATGAACACTGAAGCTTTCTTT

v_gene: TRBV5-1
abundance: -
d_gene: -
j_gene: TRBJ2-5
CDR3aa: CASSLSGLQETQYF
CDR3nt: TGCGCCAGCAGCTTGTCGGGGCTACAAGAGACCCAGTACTTC

v_gene: TRBV5-5
abundance: -
d_gene: -
j_gene: TRBJ2-7
CDR3aa: CASSLGGGSSYEQYF
CDR3nt: TGTGCCAGCAGCTTGGGAGGAGGGAGCTCCTACGAGCAGTACTTC

v_gene: TRBV19
abundance: -
d_gene: -
j_gene: TRBJ1-4
CDR3aa: CASSGGRQTNEKLFF
CDR3nt: TGTGCCAGTAGTGGAGGGCGGCAAACTAATGAAAAACTGTTTTTT

v_gene: TRBV7-8
abundance: -
d_gene: -
j_gene: TRBJ2-3
CDR3aa: CASSLVRGLRVDTQYF
CDR3nt: TGTGCCAGCAGCTTAGTCCGTGGCCTCCGGGTGGATACGCAGTATTTT

v_gene: TRBV13
abundance: -
d_gene: TRBD2
j_gene: TRBJ2-3
CDR3aa: CASSSRLAGASTDTQYF
CDR3nt: TGTGCCAGCAGCAGTAGACTAGCGGGGGCCAGCACAGATACGCAGTATTTT

v_gene: TRBV7-8
abundance: -
d_gene: -
j_gene: TRBJ1-4
CDR3aa: CASSLSGGSEKLFF
CDR3nt: TGTGCCAGCAGCTTATCGGGGGGATCTGAAAAACTGTTTTTT

v_gene: TRBV5-4
abundance: once
d_gene: -
j_gene: TRBJ2-5
CDR3aa: CASSSTDRLGETQYF
CDR3nt: TGTGCCAGCAGCTCGACGGATCGGCTGGGGGAGACCCAGTACTTC

v_gene: TRBV19
abundance: -
d_gene: -
j_gene: TRBJ1-2
CDR3aa: CASSTPGRSYGYTF
CDR3nt: TGTGCCAGTAGTACCCCTGGCAGGAGCTATGGCTACACCTTC

v_gene: TRBV18
abundance: -
d_gene: -
j_gene: TRBJ1-1
CDR3aa: CASSSITGTALNTEAFF
CDR3nt: TGTGCCAGCTCATCGATCACAGGGACTGCCTTGAACACTGAAGCTTTCTTT

v_gene: TRBV24-1
abundance: -
d_gene: TRBD2
j_gene: TRBJ2-5
CDR3aa: CATSDPRTGGETQYF
CDR3nt: TGTGCCACCAGTGATCCAAGGACGGGGGGAGAGACCCAGTACTTC

v_gene: TRBV9
abundance: -
d_gene: -
j_gene: TRBJ1-2
CDR3aa: CASSALAGRGGYTF
CDR3nt: TGTGCCAGCAGCGCCCTGGCAGGGAGAGGTGGCTACACCTTC

v_gene: TRBV18
abundance: few
d_gene: -
j_gene: TRBJ1-2
CDR3aa: CASSQPGRGGYTF
CDR3nt: TGTGCCAGCTCACAACCGGGACGGGGTGGCTACACCTTC

v_gene: TRBV18
abundance: -
d_gene: -
j_gene: TRBJ1-1
CDR3aa: CASSPGLDTEAFF
CDR3nt: TGTGCCAGCTCACCGGGGCTCGACACTGAAGCTTTCTTT

v_gene: TRBV5-1
abundance: -
d_gene: -
j_gene: TRBJ2-7
CDR3aa: CASSLAPGGGSVEQYF
CDR3nt: TGCGCCAGCAGCTTGGCCCCAGGAGGGGGCTCAGTCGAGCAGTACTTC

v_gene: TRBV10-3
abundance: -
d_gene: TRBD2
j_gene: TRBJ2-7
CDR3aa: CAISDSGSGYEQYF
CDR3nt: TGTGCCATCAGTGATAGCGGGAGCGGGTACGAGCAGTACTTC

v_gene: TRBV3-1/TRBV3-2
abundance: -
d_gene: -
j_gene: TRBJ2-1
CDR3aa: CASSQLEMRSYNEQFF
CDR3nt: TGTGCCAGCAGCCAACTAGAGATGCGCTCCTACAATGAGCAGTTCTTC

v_gene: TRBV19
abundance: -
d_gene: -
j_gene: TRBJ2-2
CDR3aa: CASSIRREVLNTGELFF
CDR3nt: TGTGCCAGTAGTATCAGACGTGAGGTCCTGAACACCGGGGAGCTGTTTTTT

v_gene: TRBV27
abundance: -
d_gene: TRBD1
j_gene: TRBJ1-4
CDR3aa: CASSSWDRNEKLFF
CDR3nt: TGTGCCAGCAGTTCCTGGGACAGGAATGAAAAACTGTTTTTT

v_gene: TRBV5-3
abundance: -
d_gene: -
j_gene: TRBJ1-1
CDR3aa: CARSSTDRLRAEAFF
CDR3nt: TGTGCCAGAAGTTCGACGGACAGATTGAGGGCCGAAGCTTTCTTT

v_gene: TRBV20-1
abundance: -
d_gene: -
j_gene: TRBJ1-6
CDR3aa: CSASAESSYNSPLHF
CDR3nt: TGCAGTGCTAGTGCGGAGAGCTCCTATAATTCACCCCTCCACTTT

v_gene: TRBV3-1/TRBV3-2
abundance: -
d_gene: TRBD2
j_gene: TRBJ2-1
CDR3aa: CASSRGTTNEQFF
CDR3nt: TGTGCCAGCAGCCGGGGGACTACCAATGAGCAGTTCTTC

v_gene: TRBV27
abundance: -
d_gene: -
j_gene: TRBJ1-5
CDR3aa: CASSYEGSLGQPQHF
CDR3nt: TGTGCCAGCAGTTACGAGGGCTCTCTTGGCCAGCCCCAGCATTTT

v_gene: TRBV7-2
abundance: once
d_gene: -
j_gene: TRBJ1-1
CDR3aa: CASSLVRQGDAEAFF
CDR3nt: TGTGCCAGCAGCTTAGTTAGGCAGGGTGATGCTGAAGCTTTCTTT

v_gene: TRBV6-2/TRBV6-3
abundance: few
d_gene: TRBD2
j_gene: TRBJ2-3
CDR3aa: CASRPRGGLGTQYF
CDR3nt: TGTGCCAGCAGACCTCGGGGGGGCCTCGGTACGCAGTATTTT

v_gene: TRBV5-8
abundance: -
d_gene: -
j_gene: TRBJ1-2
CDR3aa: CASSPGGSAYGYTF
CDR3nt: TGTGCCAGCAGTCCCGGAGGTTCAGCATATGGCTACACCTTC

v_gene: TRBV2
abundance: -
d_gene: TRBD1
j_gene: TRBJ1-1
CDR3aa: CASSLPGTVGTEAFF
CDR3nt: TGTGCCAGCAGTCTTCCCGGGACAGTAGGGACTGAAGCTTTCTTT

v_gene: TRBV6-4
abundance: -
d_gene: TRBD2
j_gene: TRBJ2-1
CDR3aa: CASSQLAEGFHEQFF
CDR3nt: TGTGCCAGCAGCCAACTAGCGGAGGGCTTTCATGAGCAGTTCTTC

v_gene: TRBV7-2
abundance: -
d_gene: -
j_gene: TRBJ2-1
CDR3aa: CASSLSLNNEQFF
CDR3nt: TGTGCCAGCAGCTTATCCCTCAACAATGAGCAGTTCTTC

v_gene: TRBV10-3
abundance: -
d_gene: -
j_gene: TRBJ1-1
CDR3aa: CASSKPHGGQNTEAFF
CDR3nt: TGTGCCAGCTCTAAGCCACACGGGGGCCAAAACACTGAAGCTTTCTTT

v_gene: TRBV5-1
abundance: -
d_gene: -
j_gene: TRBJ1-2
CDR3aa: CASSSQGGGNYGYTF
CDR3nt: TGCGCCAGCAGCTCACAGGGTGGGGGTAACTATGGCTACACCTTC

v_gene: TRBV5-5
abundance: once
d_gene: TRBD1
j_gene: TRBJ1-1
CDR3aa: CASSRGTGASSDTEAFF
CDR3nt: TGTGCCAGCAGCCGTGGGACAGGGGCTTCGTCTGACACTGAAGCTTTCTTT

v_gene: TRBV11-1
abundance: -
d_gene: TRBD2
j_gene: TRBJ2-2
CDR3aa: CASSLDGRKAGELFF
CDR3nt: TGTGCCAGCAGCTTAGACGGGAGGAAAGCCGGGGAGCTGTTTTTT

v_gene: TRBV4-1
abundance: once
d_gene: -
j_gene: TRBJ1-2
CDR3aa: CASSQGEVGTHYGYTF
CDR3nt: TGCGCCAGCAGCCAAGGAGAGGTGGGGACACACTATGGCTACACCTTC

v_gene: TRBV3-1/TRBV3-2
abundance: -
d_gene: TRBD1
j_gene: TRBJ2-1
CDR3aa: CASSPYVPGQGDNEQFF
CDR3nt: TGTGCCAGCAGCCCATACGTCCCGGGACAGGGAGACAATGAGCAGTTCTTC

v_gene: TRBV7-6
abundance: -
d_gene: TRBD2
j_gene: TRBJ2-4
CDR3aa: CASSLSAGGDSGNIQYF
CDR3nt: TGTGCCAGCAGCTTATCGGCGGGGGGGGATAGTGGTAACATTCAGTACTTC

v_gene: TRBV6-2/TRBV6-3
abundance: -
d_gene: -
j_gene: TRBJ2-7
CDR3aa: CASSYVGPSYEQYF
CDR3nt: TGTGCCAGCAGTTACGTTGGACCCTCCTACGAGCAGTACTTC

v_gene: TRBV7-9
abundance: -
d_gene: -
j_gene: TRBJ1-1
CDR3aa: CASRRTPYTEAFF
CDR3nt: TGTGCCAGCAGGAGGACCCCGTACACTGAAGCTTTCTTT

v_gene: TRBV2
abundance: -
d_gene: -
j_gene: TRBJ2-5
CDR3aa: CASSDDSPGTQYF
CDR3nt: TGTGCCAGCAGTGACGACTCCCCAGGGACCCAGTACTTC

v_gene: TRBV3-1/TRBV3-2
abundance: -
d_gene: -
j_gene: TRBJ1-5
CDR3aa: CASSQGQGKNQPQHF
CDR3nt: TGTGCCAGCAGCCAAGGGCAGGGCAAAAATCAGCCCCAGCATTTT

v_gene: TRBV28
abundance: -
d_gene: -
j_gene: TRBJ1-2
CDR3aa: CASSPPPLYGYTF
CDR3nt: TGTGCCAGCAGCCCGCCCCCCTTATATGGCTACACCTTC

v_gene: TRBV5-1
abundance: once
d_gene: TRBD1
j_gene: TRBJ1-1
CDR3aa: CASSREGQGGGTEAFF
CDR3nt: TGCGCCAGCAGTCGAGAGGGACAGGGAGGGGGCACTGAAGCTTTCTTT

v_gene: TRBV4-2
abundance: -
d_gene: TRBD2
j_gene: TRBJ2-7
CDR3aa: CASSRSSGREDEQYF
CDR3nt: TGTGCCAGCAGCCGATCTAGCGGGAGGGAAGACGAGCAGTACTTC

v_gene: TRBV6-5
abundance: -
d_gene: TRBD2
j_gene: TRBJ2-1
CDR3aa: CASKGREGRNEQFF
CDR3nt: TGTGCCAGCAAAGGGCGGGAGGGCCGGAATGAGCAGTTCTTC

v_gene: TRBV10-3
abundance: -
d_gene: -
j_gene: TRBJ1-4
CDR3aa: CAISVGRGGTNEKLFF
CDR3nt: TGTGCCATCAGTGTTGGCAGGGGAGGAACTAATGAAAAACTGTTTTTT

v_gene: TRBV7-9
abundance: -
d_gene: -
j_gene: TRBJ2-7
CDR3aa: CASSKSYEQYF
CDR3nt: TGTGCCAGCAGCAAGAGCTACGAGCAGTACTTC

v_gene: TRBV7-2
abundance: -
d_gene: -
j_gene: TRBJ2-7
CDR3aa: CASSQTPRASYEQYF
CDR3nt: TGTGCCAGCAGCCAGACCCCCAGGGCCTCCTACGAGCAGTACTTC

v_gene: TRBV11-2
abundance: -
d_gene: TRBD2
j_gene: TRBJ2-5
CDR3aa: CASSLGRAGQETQYF
CDR3nt: TGTGCCAGCAGCTTAGGGAGAGCGGGGCAAGAGACCCAGTACTTC

v_gene: TRBV29-1
abundance: -
d_gene: -
j_gene: TRBJ2-5
CDR3aa: CSVNPRGVLETQYF
CDR3nt: TGCAGCGTTAATCCACGAGGGGTCCTGGAGACCCAGTACTTC

v_gene: TRBV5-5
abundance: once
d_gene: -
j_gene: TRBJ1-3
CDR3aa: CASSDPRGRLGNTIYF
CDR3nt: TGTGCCAGCAGCGACCCCCGGGGGCGCCTTGGAAACACCATATATTTT

v_gene: TRBV11-3
abundance: -
d_gene: TRBD2
j_gene: TRBJ2-5
CDR3aa: CASSLGGGETQYF
CDR3nt: TGTGCCAGCAGCTTAGGCGGGGGAGAGACCCAGTACTTC

v_gene: TRBV14
abundance: -
d_gene: -
j_gene: TRBJ1-2
CDR3aa: CASSPLVGAANYGYTF
CDR3nt: TGTGCCAGCAGCCCACTGGTGGGAGCGGCTAACTATGGCTACACCTTC

v_gene: TRBV28
abundance: -
d_gene: -
j_gene: TRBJ2-1
CDR3aa: CASYNEQFF
CDR3nt: TGTGCCTCCTACAATGAGCAGTTCTTC